These 26 T cell receptor beta chains share one sample of origin, sequenced in a study of CD8 T cells in Susac syndrome. With random hexamers, reverse transcription was performed on roughly 0.5 to 1 ug of RNA. TCRdb reprocessed the immunoSEQ multiplex PCR reads via MiXCR and lists one record per CDR3 protein. The sample comprises about 290,000 distinct CDR3 sequences, 89% of which are singletons, and under 0.2% rests with the top ten. The sequencing input was CD8+ T cells from PBMCs. The receptors stem from a human donor with multiple sclerosis.

This clonotype was seen a few times. The CDR3 coding sequence is TGTGCCAGCACGGAGGGTACCACTTACAATGAGCAGTTCTTC. The encoded protein is CASTEGTTYNEQFF. This chain connects TRBV13 to TRBJ2-1, with D perhaps matching TRBD2 (6 bases). CDR3 length: 14 amino acids. V lost 7 bases, J lost 4 bases, and 14 bases lay in between. Germline values: CDR1 PRHDT, CDR2 FYEKMQ (reference sequence).

This clonotype was counted a few times. The chain uses TRBV5-4 and TRBJ2-3; TRBD2 aligns across 8 bases. Germline CDR1 is SGHNT and CDR2 is YYREEE (reference sequence). J was trimmed by 2 bases and V by 5 bases; bases with no gene match: 10. CDR3 length: 16 amino acids. The CDR3: CASSSLAGGPTDTQYF. In DNA form, the CDR3 reads TGTGCCAGCAGTTCTCTAGCGGGCGGACCCACAGATACGCAGTATTTT. Using reference TRBV5-4 and TRBJ2-3 for the parts outside the CDR3, the full variable domain is ETGVTQSPTHLIKTRGQQVTLRCSSQSGHNTVSWYQQALGQGPQFIFQYYREEENGRGNFPPRFSGLQFPNYSSELNVNALELDDSALYLCASSSLAGGPTDTQYFGPGTRLTVL.

The chain uses TRBV7-9 and TRBJ2-3; possibly TRBD1 or TRBD2 for D (6 bases each). Trimming shortened V by 7 bases and J by 2 bases, and 25 bases separated the two germline ends. The CDR3 spans 18 residues. Germline V lookup: CDR1 SEHNR, CDR2 FQNEAQ (reference sequence). This CDR3 reads CASTDTTNWGAFTDTQYF. The CDR3 region has the DNA TGTGCCAGCACCGATACGACCAATTGGGGGGCCTTCACAGATACGCAGTATTTT.

This clonotype was picked up one time. The V gene is TRBV28, the J gene TRBJ2-5, with 8 bases lining up with TRBD1. V gave up 4 bases and J gave up 1 base; unmatched junction bases: 8. The CDR3 covers 16 residues. Germline V lookup: CDR1 MDHEN, CDR2 SYDVKM. The CDR3 coding sequence is TGTGCCAGCAGTTCCCCTTCGGACAGGGTCCAAGAGACCCAGTACTTC. Translated: CASSSPSDRVQETQYF. The full variable domain, in which reference TRBV28 and TRBJ2-5 provide the parts outside the CDR3, is DVKVTQSSRYLVKRTGEKVFLECVQDMDHENMFWYRQDPGLGLRLIYFSYDVKMKEKGDIPEGYSVSREKKERFSLILESASTNQTSMYLCASSSPSDRVQETQYFGPGTRLLVL.

This clonotype was observed a single time. The CDR3 nucleotides are TGTGCCAGCAGCTTAAGGGGGGCCAACGTCCTGACTTTC. The encoded protein is CASSLRGANVLTF. The J gene is TRBJ2-6, the V gene TRBV13, with D hard to call. Trimming pared 2 bases from V and 4 bases from J, leaving 3 bases between. Germline CDR1 reads PRHDT; CDR2 reads FYEKMQ (reference sequence). The CDR3 runs 13 residues.

The table lists this clonotype with a count of one. The V and J genes are TRBV25-1 and TRBJ2-7; 7 nucleotides align to TRBD1. CDR1 and CDR2 (germline): MGHDK, SYGVNS. The CDR3 runs 14 residues. The V segment lost 3 bases and the J segment 3 bases; nucleotides outside the gene matches: 5. As DNA, the CDR3 is TGTGCCAGCAGTGATTCACAGGGGAACTACGAGCAGTACTTC. Translation: CASSDSQGNYEQYF.

The chain joins TRBV3-1 to TRBJ1-2, with D maybe TRBD1 (5 bases). This CDR3 comprises 15 residues. The V gene lost 0 bases and the J gene lost 5 bases, with 13 bases spanning the gap. The germline V gene encodes CDR1 LGHDT and CDR2 YNNKEL (reference sequence). The CDR3 coding sequence is TGTGCCAGCAGCCAAGATGTCGACAGAGTGTATGGCTACACCTTC. Its translation is CASSQDVDRVYGYTF.

The genes are TRBV30 and TRBJ2-7, with unresolved D. Between the trimmed V and J ends, which lost 3 bases and 4 bases, there was a span of 13 bases. Germline values: CDR1 GTSNPN, CDR2 SVGIG (reference sequence). The CDR3 contains 13 residues. This CDR3 reads CAWSSIDPYEQYF. The CDR3 nucleotides read TGTGCCTGGAGCTCAATCGATCCTTACGAGCAGTACTTC.

The chain links TRBV29-1 to TRBJ1-1, with a possible D match to TRBD1 (5 bases). CDR1 is SQVTM and CDR2 is ANQGSEA in the germline V gene. CDR3 size: 13 residues. V dropped 7 bases and J dropped 4 bases, with 16 bases sitting between them. Written as DNA, the CDR3 is TGCAGCGCCGCCGGGACTAGTGGCACTGAAGCTTTCTTT. It codes for CSAAGTSGTEAFF.

Details on this clonotype: Sequence at one end of the junction differs from germline and may be a read error. The chain uses TRBV12-3 or TRBV12-4 and TRBJ2-3, with D unresolved. This CDR3 is built from 12 residues. The CDR3 region is CASTPAPETQYF. Written as DNA, the CDR3 is TGTGCCAGCACCCCCGCCCCAGAGACGCAGTATTTT.

The V gene is TRBV30, the J gene TRBJ1-5; the match to TRBD1 covers 9 bases. J lost 6 bases, V lost 0 bases, and 3 bases had no gene match. There are 14 residues in the CDR3. Germline lookup yields CDR1 GTSNPN and CDR2 SVGIG (reference sequence). CDR3: CAWSVPTGGQPQHF. The CDR3 region has the DNA TGTGCCTGGAGTGTCCCGACAGGGGGTCAGCCCCAGCATTTT.

The V and J genes are TRBV6-2 or TRBV6-3 and TRBJ1-2; a weak D match, TRBD1 (5 bases). CDR1 and CDR2 (germline): MNHEY, SVGEGT. CDR3 size: 15 residues. V was shortened by 0 bases and J by 3 bases, with 11 bases between the two germline ends. The CDR3 region is CASSYSGPQYYGYTF. The CDR3, as DNA: TGTGCCAGCAGTTACTCGGGGCCACAGTACTATGGCTACACCTTC.

The rearrangement links TRBV7-9 to TRBJ1-6; D perhaps matches TRBD1 (6 bases). Trimming left V 7 bases short and J 9 bases short, with 28 bases between. This CDR3 spans 18 amino acids. The germline V gene has CDR1 SEHNR and CDR2 FQNEAQ (reference sequence). The CDR3 DNA reads as TGTGCCAGCACCGGACCCCCCAGAGCCGGGACAAGAATTTCACCCCTCCACTTT. It yields the protein CASTGPPRAGTRISPLHF.

The J gene is TRBJ2-7, the V gene TRBV5-1, with D unclear. Germline assignment: CDR1 SGHRS and CDR2 YFSETQ. Trimming stripped 2 bases from V and 5 bases from J, with 23 bases between. The CDR3 has 17 residues. The CDR3 DNA is TGCGCCAGCAGCTTTCAAAAGGGCCGAATCGATTGGGACGAGCAGTACTTC. It is translated as CASSFQKGRIDWDEQYF.

The chain combines TRBV19 with TRBJ2-2; 8 nucleotides match TRBD2. With 10 bases clipped from V and 4 bases from J, the junction kept 5 bases outside the gene matches. The CDR3 length is 13 residues. Per the germline V gene, CDR1 is LNHDA and CDR2 is SQIVND (reference sequence). The chain's CDR3 is CATRTSFTGELFF. CDR3 coding DNA: TGTGCCACAAGGACTAGCTTCACCGGGGAGCTGTTTTTT.

The chain carries TRBV29-1 and TRBJ2-2, with D tentatively TRBD1 (5 bases). V lost 4 bases and J lost 6, with 9 bases in between. CDR3 size: 12 residues. Germline V gene data show CDR1 as SQVTM and CDR2 as ANQGSEA. The CDR3 reads CSVVRGPGELFF. The DNA for the CDR3 is TGCAGCGTTGTAAGGGGCCCCGGGGAGCTGTTTTTT.

J is TRBJ2-5 and V is TRBV9; D not resolved. Trimming took off 0 bases at V and 2 bases at J, with 11 bases between the two ends. The CDR3 contains 15 residues. Germline values: CDR1 SGDLS, CDR2 YYNGEE. The CDR3 sequence is CASSVGLGQQETQYF. CDR3 bases: TGTGCCAGCAGCGTAGGCTTAGGGCAGCAAGAGACCCAGTACTTC. Full variable domain (outside the CDR3, taken from reference TRBV9 and TRBJ2-5): DSGVTQTPKHLITATGQRVTLRCSPRSGDLSVYWYQQSLDQGLQFLIQYYNGEERAKGNILERFSAQQFPDLHSELNLSSLELGDSALYFCASSVGLGQQETQYFGPGTRLLVL.

CDR3 in DNA: TGTGCCAGCAGTGAAGTGGGTCATTCCTACGAGCAGTACTTC. Amino acids: CASSEVGHSYEQYF. The chain recombines TRBV2 with TRBJ2-7; D is unclear. This CDR3 contains 14 residues. Germline values: CDR1 SNHLY, CDR2 FYNNEI. With 1 base removed from V and 1 base from J, the gap between germline ends came to 8 bases.

The sample holds one count of this clonotype. In DNA form, the CDR3 reads TGTGCCAGCAGCGCGGCCGCGGAACGTGGCTACACCTTC. Translated, it gives CASSAAAERGYTF. The chain has TRBV9 and TRBJ1-2; D call uncertain. The CDR3 is made up of 13 amino acids. From germline, CDR1 is SGDLS and CDR2 YYNGEE. V was clipped by 3 bases and J by 7 bases, with 13 bases between them.

This clonotype was seen a handful of times. An end of the junction does not agree with germline; a read error may underlie this. This rearrangement joins TRBV6-5 to TRBJ2-1; D possibly uses TRBD1 or TRBD2 (5 bases each). Germline CDR1 reads MNHEY; CDR2 reads SVGAGI. This CDR3 contains 11 residues. In DNA form, the CDR3 reads TGTGCCAGCAAGGGACCCAAGTTGTATCTCTTC. Protein: CASKGPKLYLF.

This clonotype was counted a single time. This chain links TRBV20-1 with TRBJ2-7; TRBD1 matches 7 bases. The V gene end was trimmed by 2 bases and the J gene end by 2 bases; junction bases not matched to a gene: 6. The germline gives CDR1 DFQATT, CDR2 SNEGSKA (reference sequence). The CDR3 sequence is 14 residues long. CDR3 in DNA: TGCAGTGCTAGAAACCGGGACAGAACCTACGAGCAGTACTTC. It translates to CSARNRDRTYEQYF.

The chain uses TRBV28 and TRBJ2-5, with 9 bases that match TRBD2. V lost 7 bases and J lost 3; bases outside the gene matches: 9. Germline CDR1 reads MDHEN; CDR2 reads SYDVKM. This CDR3 is 15 amino acids long. In DNA, the CDR3 is TGTGCCAGCACCCCCGGGACTAGCCGAAAAGAGACCCAGTACTTC. The encoded protein is CASTPGTSRKETQYF.

This chain connects TRBV4-3 to TRBJ2-1; the D gene is possibly TRBD2 (6 bases). Trimming removed 2 bases at V and 7 bases at J, with 15 bases between. The CDR3 runs to 15 residues. Germline loops: CDR1 LGHNA, CDR2 YSLEER. The chain's CDR3 is CASSQSAGSGNEQFF. CDR3 coding DNA: TGCGCCAGCAGCCAATCGGCGGGGAGTGGTAATGAGCAGTTCTTC.

The chain links TRBV5-6 to TRBJ2-1, with 10 positions matching TRBD2. The CDR3 totals 16 residues. Germline CDR1 is SGHDT and CDR2 is YYEEEE. V dropped 4 bases and J dropped 3; count of bases not matched to a gene: 7. The CDR3 nucleotides are TGTGCCAGCAGCCCGCGACGACTAGCGGGCTACAATGAGCAGTTCTTC. Translating gives CASSPRRLAGYNEQFF.

V gene TRBV27 combines with J gene TRBJ2-1; 10 bases are shared with TRBD1. Germline V gene sequence: CDR1 MNHEY, CDR2 SMNVEV (reference sequence). The CDR3 loop spans 16 amino acids. V was pared by 3 bases and J by 0 bases, with 2 bases of the junction left unmatched. CDR3 bases: TGTGCCAGCAGTTTGGGGACAGGGGTCTCCTACAATGAGCAGTTCTTC. Amino acid sequence: CASSLGTGVSYNEQFF.

The chain joins TRBV7-9 to TRBJ2-2, with 8 bases matching TRBD1. The CDR3 loop spans 16 amino acids. Germline V gene lookup returns CDR1 SEHNR and CDR2 FQNEAQ (reference sequence). V shed 7 bases, J shed 4 bases, and the junction held 11 bases outside the gene matches. The CDR3 is CASTSTGGRGTGELFF. As DNA, the CDR3 is TGTGCCAGCACCTCAACAGGGGGGCGCGGCACCGGGGAGCTGTTTTTT.